The next 8 T cell receptor beta chains were all read from a single sample in a study of T-cell memory formation after mild COVID-19. TCRdb re-analysed the 5' RACE reads in MiXCR, keeping a single row per CDR3 protein. This repertoire shows 380,000 or so distinct CDR3 sequences, over 13% found once; its top ten account for under 25%. Material: PBMCs or a T cell subset sorted from them (not recorded which). The receptors were sampled from a man aged 18 to 30 who had mild COVID-19 (a few samples of this study predate the infection). Cell type and time point are not known.

This clonotype was counted at least ten times. V gene TRBV11-2 combines with J gene TRBJ2-3, with TRBD2 as a possible D gene (6 bases). V was shortened by 4 bases and J by 4 bases, with 12 bases between the two germline ends. The CDR3 totals 14 residues. Germline CDR1 SGHAT, CDR2 FQNNGV. CDR3 coding DNA: TGTGCCAGCAGCTCCCGGGAGTTCCCAGATACGCAGTATTTT. It translates to CASSSREFPDTQYF.

There are a few counts of this clonotype. This sequence joins TRBV6-5 and TRBJ1-2; D perhaps matches TRBD1 (6 bases). CDR1 is MNHEY and CDR2 is SVGAGI in the germline V gene. Trimming took off 2 bases at V and 8 bases at J, with 15 bases between the two ends. The CDR3 is made up of 14 amino acids. The CDR3 sequence is CASSYTDSTVGYTF. In nucleotides, the CDR3 is TGTGCCAGCAGTTACACGGACAGTACGGTCGGCTACACCTTC.

This clonotype has more than one count but fewer than ten. The chain links TRBV7-2 to TRBJ1-1, with 7 bases that match TRBD1. The V segment lost 5 bases and the J segment 3 bases; nucleotides outside the gene matches: 6. Germline lookup yields CDR1 SGHTA and CDR2 FQGNSA. This CDR3 is built from 14 residues. CDR3 in amino acids: CASSIQGGDTEAFF. As DNA, the CDR3 is TGTGCCAGCAGCATTCAGGGGGGGGACACTGAAGCTTTCTTT.

The chain is built from TRBV29-1 and TRBJ1-1, with a tentative D call TRBD1 (5 bases). Germline CDR1 reads SQVTM; CDR2 reads ANQGSEA. The V end was cut by 0 bases, the J end by 8 bases, with 13 bases between. This CDR3 contains 13 residues. Written as DNA, the CDR3 is TGCAGCGTTGAAGAGTGGGGGTCCCCAGAAGCTTTCTTT. Protein sequence: CSVEEWGSPEAFF.

The rearrangement joins TRBV28 to TRBJ1-1; D gene unclear. The germline V gene has CDR1 MDHEN and CDR2 SYDVKM. This CDR3 is built from 14 residues. The V end lost 6 bases, the J end lost 1 base, and 12 bases lay between the germline ends. The CDR3 protein is CASSPNWWNTEAFF. DNA for the CDR3: TGTGCCAGCAGCCCCAACTGGTGGAACACTGAAGCTTTCTTT. Complete variable domain (other parts from reference TRBV28 and TRBJ1-1): DVKVTQSSRYLVKRTGEKVFLECVQDMDHENMFWYRQDPGLGLRLIYFSYDVKMKEKGDIPEGYSVSREKKERFSLILESASTNQTSMYLCASSPNWWNTEAFFGQGTRLTVV.

The chain recombines TRBV24-1 with TRBJ2-5, with D possibly being TRBD2 (5 bases). The CDR3 is 13 amino acids. Trimming cost V 9 bases and J 5 bases, with 15 bases left between them. Looked up from germline, CDR1 is KGHDR and CDR2 is SFDVKD. CDR3 DNA: TGTGCCACCGGGAGCCCCACTGGGGAGACCCAGTACTTC. It specifies CATGSPTGETQYF.

The rearrangement uses TRBV7-6 and TRBJ2-3; D gene ambiguous. The CDR3 is made up of 16 amino acids. Trimming removed 0 bases from V and 0 bases from J, with 10 bases in between. Germline CDR1 SGHVS, CDR2 FNYEAQ. This CDR3 is CASSLAWSESTDTQYF. The CDR3, as DNA: TGTGCCAGCAGCTTAGCGTGGTCGGAGAGCACAGATACGCAGTATTTT.

The genes are TRBV6-5 and TRBJ2-1; TRBD2 agrees at 8 bases. The CDR3 extends over 15 amino acids. Germline V gene data show CDR1 as MNHEY and CDR2 as SVGAGI. V lost 7 bases to trimming and J lost 1 base; unmatched junction nucleotides: 6. The CDR3 nucleotides read TGTGCCAGCACTAGAGCGGGAGATTCCTACAATGAGCAGTTCTTC. Protein product: CASTRAGDSYNEQFF.